The T cell receptor (beta chain) under discussion was sequenced for a study of blood T cell repertoires in COVID-19 (dated by TCRdb to between 2020 and 2021). Background for the entire study: Samples from collaborators originated in the United States, Italy and Spain and spanned both the acute and convalescent phases of COVID-19. The dataset comprised deeply sampled blood TCRbeta repertoires from subjects exposed to, actively infected with, or recovered from COVID-19. Sample metadata almost always included a de-identified subject ID, COVID-19 status, age in years and sex. Where available, HLA class I and class II types were obtained from metadata supplied by the sample provider rather than from assay-based typing. A freely available public database, intended as a resource for researchers studying the immune response to SARS-CoV-2, is where the repertoires were released. The samples were drawn from the first 160 participants of the ongoing ImmuneRACE study and from 950 to 1,500 subjects provided by 6 global collaborators. The prospective study material was composed of cDNA or gDNA derived from T cells, B-cell-depleted T cells, or PBMCs.

Broader findings and caveats from the paper: Clinical and demographic metadata were provided uncurated, with the amount varying by source and participant.

As regards this clone: Its antigen is not yet known. Qualities for individual bases were not recorded, and no much larger clone is one base off.

TCRbeta CDR3 regions were amplified from genomic DNA using the immunoSEQ Assay, a bias-controlled multiplex PCR. On the authors' methods: Within the assay, amplification of reference gene primers was used to estimate how many nucleated cells each sample contained. To quantify the absolute abundance of each unique TCRbeta CDR3 rearrangement, sequence reads were collapsed and filtered. Productive Simpson clonality was computed per sample as the square root of Simpson's diversity index over productive rearrangements. TCRdb re-hosts the immuneACCESS table, in-frame sequences only. Its copies lack some clones; in the studies checked, an unresolved V gene accounts for under half of them, and the cause for the rest is not known. That table is the source of V, J and clone size, and D and trimming were worked out from the DNA. In this sample the table shows roughly 280,000 clones, over 75% of which occur a single time. About 10% of the sample is in the top ten clones.

CDR1 SGHRS and CDR2 YFSETQ are derived from the germline V gene. Taken from cysteine to phenylalanine, the CDR3 has 13 residues. The DNA shown is the 39-base CDR3, in frame from base 1. For this chain, trimming is 4 bases at the V end and 5 bases at the J end, and the number of junction bases without a gene match is 3. The collaborating institutions used their own protocols to collect whole blood in K2EDTA tubes. For TCRbeta analysis, collaborator samples were shipped as frozen whole blood, as isolated PBMCs, or as DNA extracted from either sample type. The sample was peripheral blood. The rearranged chain carries TRBV5-1 and TRBJ1-2; 9 of the junction bases match TRBD1. The clonotype originates from a woman in her 70s with acute or convalescent COVID-19. The DNA sequence reads TGCGCCAGCAGCAAAGACAGGGGGTATGGCTACACCTTC. This translates into CASSKDRGYGYTF. The reference TRBV5-1 and TRBJ1-2 proteins fill in what lies around the CDR3, so the full variable domain reads KAGVTQTPRYLIKTRGQQVTLSCSPISGHRSVSWYQQTPGQGLQFLFEYFSETQRNKGNFPGRFSGRQFSNSRSEMNVSTLELGDSALYLCASSKDRGYGYTFGSGTRLTVV.